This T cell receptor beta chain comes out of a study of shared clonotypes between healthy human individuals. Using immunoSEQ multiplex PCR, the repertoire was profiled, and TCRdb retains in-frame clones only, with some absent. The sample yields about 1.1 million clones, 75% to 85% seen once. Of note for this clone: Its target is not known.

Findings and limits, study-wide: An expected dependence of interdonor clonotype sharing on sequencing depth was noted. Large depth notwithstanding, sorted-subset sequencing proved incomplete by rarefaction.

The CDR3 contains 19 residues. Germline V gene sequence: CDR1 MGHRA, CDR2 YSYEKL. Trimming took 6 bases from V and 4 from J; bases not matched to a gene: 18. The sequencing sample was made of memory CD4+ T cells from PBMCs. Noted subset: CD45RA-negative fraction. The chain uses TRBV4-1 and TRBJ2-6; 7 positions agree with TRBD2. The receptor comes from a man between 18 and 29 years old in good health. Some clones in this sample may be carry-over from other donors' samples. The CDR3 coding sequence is TGCGCCAGCAGAACCGGCCTACGGGGAGGGGCTAAGGGGGCCAACGTCCTGACTTTC. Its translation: CASRTGLRGGAKGANVLTF.